Following are 18 T cell receptor beta chains from one sample sequenced in a study of T-cell reconstitution after alpha-beta-depleted transplantation in children. A TCRbeta library incorporating unique molecular identifiers was prepared. TCRdb re-called the PCR reads with MiXCR, one entry per CDR3 protein. The sample records about 610,000 distinct CDR3 sequences, 8% to 11% being singletons. Specimen: PBMCs from the stem cell graft donor, collected from the stem cell graft. The receptors derive from a human donor who donated a stem cell graft to a child with acute myeloid leukemia.

This clonotype showed up many times. Here the CDR3 reads CASSLDRISSYNEQFF. The CDR3 region has the DNA TGCGCCAGCAGCTTGGACCGGATAAGCTCCTACAATGAGCAGTTCTTC. The chain carries TRBV5-1 and TRBJ2-1; D gene ambiguous. In germline, CDR1 is SGHRS, CDR2 YFSETQ. The CDR3 contains 16 residues. V lost 0 bases and J lost 0, with 10 bases in between.

This clonotype has only a few counts. The chain uses TRBV3-1 and TRBJ2-6, with 8 bases fitting TRBD1. With 4 bases clipped from V and 0 bases from J, the junction kept 8 bases outside the gene matches. CDR3 length equals 18 residues. CDR1 is LGHDT and CDR2 is YNNKEL in the germline V gene (reference sequence). CDR3 amino acids: CASSRRQGLDSGANVLTF. CDR3 nucleotides: TGTGCCAGCAGCCGCAGACAGGGGCTAGACTCTGGGGCCAACGTCCTGACTTTC.

Comment on this clonotype: A single base separates this from a much larger clone, so it may be a read error. The V and J genes are TRBV5-1 and TRBJ2-1, with 10 bases identical to TRBD2. The CDR3 contains 14 residues. The germline gives CDR1 SGHRS, CDR2 YFSETQ. With 3 bases clipped from V and 8 bases from J, the junction kept 5 bases outside the gene matches. The DNA for the CDR3 is TGCGCCAGCAGCTCTAGCGGGAGTCTGTATGAGCAGTTCTTC. It codes for CASSSSGSLYEQFF.

In this sample, this clonotype turned up many times. This sequence joins TRBV5-1 and TRBJ2-7; 7 bases match TRBD1. Germline V gene lookup returns CDR1 SGHRS and CDR2 YFSETQ. V lost 7 bases and J lost 0; bases outside the gene matches: 7. CDR3 size: 14 residues. In DNA, the CDR3 is TGCGCCAGCTCCGGGGACAGTGGCTCCTACGAGCAGTACTTC. Translated, it gives CASSGDSGSYEQYF.

The table lists this clonotype with many counts. V is TRBV29-1 and J is TRBJ2-7; 11 nucleotides match TRBD1. With 7 bases clipped from V and 4 bases from J, the junction kept 6 bases outside the gene matches. Germline values: CDR1 SQVTM, CDR2 ANQGSEA. This CDR3 is built from 13 residues. CDR3 region: CSGTGTGGYEQYF. CDR3 nucleotides: TGCAGCGGAACCGGGACAGGGGGTTACGAGCAGTACTTC.

This clonotype came up many times. V is TRBV5-1 and J is TRBJ2-7; 11 bases are a match to TRBD2. The V gene's germline CDR1 is SGHRS and CDR2 YFSETQ. The CDR3 runs to 18 residues. V lost 5 bases and J lost 0; bases outside the gene matches: 13. This chain's CDR3 is CASRRTLPGTSGSYEQYF. CDR3 DNA sequence: TGCGCCAGCAGGCGAACACTTCCGGGGACTAGCGGCTCCTACGAGCAGTACTTC.

This clonotype turned up a few times. The chain has TRBV27 and TRBJ2-7; 7 bases are shared with TRBD1. Unmatched junction bases numbered 9, after V lost 6 bases and J lost 1 base. This CDR3 contains 15 residues. Per germline, CDR1 MNHEY and CDR2 SMNVEV (reference sequence). The CDR3 reads CASRRPAGGSYEQYF. The CDR3 nucleotides are TGTGCCAGCAGACGCCCGGCAGGGGGATCCTACGAGCAGTACTTC.

The CDR3 is CASRGDGYGYTF. DNA for the CDR3: TGTGCCAGCAGAGGGGACGGATATGGCTACACCTTC. This chain links TRBV12-3 or TRBV12-4 with TRBJ1-2; D possibly corresponds to TRBD1 (5 bases). CDR3 size: 12 residues. Trimming left V 6 bases short and J 5 bases short, with 10 bases between.

This clonotype was seen a handful of times. J is TRBJ2-2 and V is TRBV4-2; 10 bases are a match to TRBD2. Germline V gene lookup returns CDR1 LGHNA and CDR2 YNFKEQ. CDR3 size: 18 residues. V shed 4 bases and J 0 bases; nucleotides not matched to a gene: 8. The CDR3 here is CASSREELAGSNTGELFF. The CDR3 DNA reads as TGTGCCAGCAGCCGGGAGGAACTAGCGGGATCGAACACCGGGGAGCTGTTTTTT.

This clonotype has a handful of counts. V usage is TRBV20-1 and J usage is TRBJ1-6; D ambiguous. The germline V and J ends were trimmed by 5 bases and 8 bases, with 13 bases remaining between them. Germline V lookup: CDR1 DFQATT, CDR2 SNEGSKA (reference sequence). The CDR3 extends over 13 amino acids. The DNA of the CDR3 is TGCAGTGCTCGGACTAACCGTGATTCACCCCTCCACTTT. This translates into CSARTNRDSPLHF.

The sample holds one count of this clonotype. The chain links TRBV18 to TRBJ2-7; D perhaps matches TRBD1 (5 bases). This CDR3 has 14 amino acids. Germline V gene lookup returns CDR1 KGHSH and CDR2 LQKENI. The V end was cut by 3 bases, the J end by 0 bases, with 9 bases between. The CDR3 is CASSPAGNSYEQYF. CDR3 sequence (DNA): TGTGCCAGCTCACCGGCAGGGAACTCCTACGAGCAGTACTTC.

This clonotype was detected a few times. The chain couples TRBV7-9 to TRBJ2-1, with 10 bases fitting TRBD2. This CDR3 is built from 14 residues. CDR1 is SEHNR, CDR2 FQNEAQ, per germline (reference sequence). The J segment lost 15 bases and the V segment lost 1 base, leaving 9 bases of the junction unmatched. CDR3 in amino acids: CASSLDSSGSGLFF. The CDR3 DNA is TGTGCCAGCAGCTTAGATTCTAGCGGGAGTGGACTGTTCTTC.

This clonotype has a count of ten or more. This chain joins TRBV5-1 and TRBJ2-2, with D perhaps given as TRBD1 or TRBD2 (6 bases each). The CDR3 consists of 18 residues. Germline V gene sequence: CDR1 SGHRS, CDR2 YFSETQ. V was pared by 6 bases and J by 1 base, with 22 bases between. The CDR3 loop reads CASINSPGGRVNTGELFF. The DNA for the CDR3 is TGCGCCAGCATTAACTCACCCGGGGGCCGGGTGAACACCGGGGAGCTGTTTTTT.

This sequence joins TRBV30 and TRBJ1-2; TRBD1 is a possible D gene (5 bases). Germline V CDR1 and CDR2: GTSNPN, SVGIG (reference sequence). V was clipped by 7 bases and J by 5 bases, with 17 bases between them. The CDR3 is made up of 13 amino acids. CDR3 DNA: TGTGCCTCTCGTGGATCAAAGGGGTATGGCTACACCTTC. Amino acids: CASRGSKGYGYTF.

There are a few counts of this clonotype. The rearrangement links TRBV28 to TRBJ2-3; tentatively, D is TRBD1 (5 bases). V was cut by 2 bases and J by 4 bases, with 13 bases left in between. This CDR3 has 15 amino acids. Per germline, CDR1 MDHEN and CDR2 SYDVKM. CDR3 bases: TGTGCCAGCAGTTTACCCAGGGCATTCTCAGATACGCAGTATTTT. Translating it yields CASSLPRAFSDTQYF.

The sample holds a few counts of this clonotype. The V call is TRBV7-9, the J call TRBJ1-1; 8 bases match TRBD1. CDR1 and CDR2 (germline): SEHNR, FQNEAQ (reference sequence). With 6 bases clipped from V and 11 bases from J, the junction kept 5 bases outside the gene matches. The CDR3 loop spans 11 amino acids. CDR3 residues: CASRAQGVAFF. CDR3 DNA: TGTGCCAGCAGGGCACAGGGGGTCGCTTTCTTT.

This clonotype was seen only a few times. DNA of the CDR3: TGTGCCAGTAGGAACAGGCAAACCTACGAGCAGTACTTC. This sequence encodes CASRNRQTYEQYF. The chain employs TRBV19 and TRBJ2-7; tentatively, D is TRBD1 (5 bases). In germline, CDR1 is LNHDA, CDR2 SQIVND (reference sequence). This CDR3 is 13 amino acids long. The V end lost 6 bases, the J end lost 2 bases, and 11 bases lay between the germline ends. Full variable domain (outside the CDR3, taken from reference TRBV19 and TRBJ2-7): DGGITQSPKYLFRKEGQNVTLSCEQNLNHDAMYWYRQDPGQGLRLIYYSQIVNDFQKGDIAEGYSVSREKKESFPLTVTSAQKNPTAFYLCASRNRQTYEQYFGPGTRLTVT.

This clonotype occurred many times. CDR3 nucleotides: TGCGCCAGCAGCCAAGACCCGAGCACTGAAGCTTTCTTT. This gives the protein CASSQDPSTEAFF. V usage is TRBV4-3 and J usage is TRBJ1-1, with unresolved D. This CDR3 comprises 13 residues. The germline V gene has CDR1 LGHNA and CDR2 YSLEER. V was trimmed by 0 bases and J by 4 bases, leaving 6 bases between them.